Below, 5 T cell receptor beta chains from the same sample are listed, as sequenced in a study of blood T cell repertoires in COVID-19. Sequencing used immunoSEQ multiplex PCR; TCRdb keeps in-frame clones, though not all of them. The sample shows tens of thousands of clones, about four fifths of them seen only once. The sequenced material came from peripheral blood. The receptors here all came from a human donor in a cohort sampled during active COVID-19.

The chain carries TRBV9 and TRBJ2-5, with 8 bases matching TRBD1. This CDR3 spans 15 amino acids. The germline CDR1 and CDR2 sequences are SGDLS and YYNGEE. The V and J ends lost 4 bases and 4 bases, in that order; junction bases with no gene match: 9. The chain's CDR3 is CASSSSTGVAETQYF. In nucleotides, the CDR3 is TGTGCCAGCAGCAGCTCGACAGGGGTTGCAGAGACCCAGTACTTC.

The chain is built from TRBV4-3 and TRBJ2-3, with 12 bases aligning to TRBD2. Germline CDR1 LGHNA, CDR2 YSLEER. The CDR3 is 16 residues long. J lost 5 bases, V lost 2 bases, and 5 bases had no gene match. CDR3 region: CASSQTLAGGQDTQYF. CDR3 nucleotides: TGCGCCAGCAGCCAAACTCTAGCGGGAGGGCAAGATACGCAGTATTTT.

The J gene is TRBJ1-2, the V gene TRBV27, with 7 bases that match TRBD1. Germline V CDR1 and CDR2: MNHEY, SMNVEV (reference sequence). The V and J ends lost 4 bases and 7 bases, in that order; junction bases with no gene match: 3. The CDR3 consists of 12 residues. The CDR3 DNA reads as TGTGCCAGCAGTTCCGACAGGGCTGGCTACACCTTC. Encoded protein: CASSSDRAGYTF.

The chain is built from TRBV19 and TRBJ1-1; no firm D call. The V and J ends lost 1 base and 0 bases respectively, with 3 bases between them. The CDR3 consists of 13 residues. Germline CDR1 reads LNHDA; CDR2 reads SQIVND (reference sequence). This chain's CDR3 is CASSIALNTEAFF. The CDR3 nucleotides read TGTGCCAGTAGTATAGCTTTGAACACTGAAGCTTTCTTT.

This clone showed up just a few times. The V and J genes are TRBV7-9 and TRBJ2-7, with D tentatively TRBD1 (6 bases). This CDR3 spans 16 amino acids. Germline V gene data show CDR1 as SEHNR and CDR2 as FQNEAQ (reference sequence). Deletions cut 1 base from V and 0 bases from J, with 13 bases between. CDR3 protein: CASSLVLGHLSYEQYF. CDR3 coding DNA: TGTGCCAGCAGCTTAGTTCTGGGACACCTCTCCTACGAGCAGTACTTC.